What follows describes a single T cell receptor (beta chain). Its target is not known. The donors were part of the validation cohort of more than 90 subjects. That cohort was separate from the first cohort, which comprised 666 subjects. This entry comes from a study of cytomegalovirus exposure and HLA in healthy donors. Whole-study context: The 90 to 150 validation repertoires, a later analysis reported, used the same platform as the 650 to 800 repertoires from the first cohort. Study outcomes and limitations: Confirmation was obtained in vitro that a few CMV-associated chains are specific for CMV antigens. In the 120 validation repertoires, a later analysis found that first-cohort TCR clusters tended to co-occur.

The CDR3 consists of 18 residues. Germline V gene lookup returns CDR1 SGDLS and CDR2 YYNGEE. With 3 bases clipped from V and 4 bases from J, the junction kept 15 bases outside the gene matches. Data came from immunoSEQ multiplex PCR; TCRdb stores just in-frame clones and leaves some out. The data show 130,000 to 150,000 clones, 80% to 90% seen once. This chain joins TRBV9 and TRBJ2-1; TRBD1 aligns across 8 bases. The sample was PBMCs. The receptor was isolated from a woman under 30 in good health and CMV-seropositive. DNA of the CDR3: TGTGCCAGCAGCGAGAGACCAGGGGGCGAGACCGATTACAATGAGCAGTTCTTC. It is translated as CASSERPGGETDYNEQFF.